Included here is one T cell receptor (beta chain) sequence, with context. Its antigen is as yet unknown. This specimen belongs to a study of T cell repertoires in cytomegalovirus infection. Study-wide points: Summed frequency of shared TCR beta families picked out CMV carriers who also had the relevant HLA.

The CDR3 sequence is 16 residues long. Germline-derived CDR1 and CDR2 are SGHVS and FNYEAQ. Trimming shortened V by 5 bases and J by 4 bases, and 20 bases separated the two germline ends. TCRdb independently ran MiXCR on the reads; one entry per CDR3 protein. The data contain approximately 990,000 distinct CDR3 sequences, roughly 30% of them seen just once; the ten biggest clones take up roughly 12%. This receptor was identified in a human donor in good health (CMV status not recorded). Some clones in this sample may be carry-over from other donors' samples. The rearrangement joins TRBV7-6 to TRBJ2-5, with D perhaps TRBD1 (7 bases). Sequenced here: cultured CD8+ T cells from PBMCs, sampled from culture after CMV antigen stimulation. The DNA for the CDR3 is TGTGCCAGCAGCCCCAAGGAGGGGGCGCTTGTAGAGACCCAGTACTTC. It codes for CASSPKEGALVETQYF.